In its sample, the clone carrying this TCR beta chain was seen many times. The CDR3 spans 13 residues. Trimming stripped 3 bases from V and 6 bases from J, with 12 bases between. The data were taken from a study of blood T cells in healthy people across ages. Using a J-beta primer mix together with a sample-barcoded 5' primer, a second PCR was run for roughly 7 to 12 cycles. TCRdb redid the calling of the 5' RACE reads with MiXCR, one entry per CDR3 protein. The sample yields over a million distinct CDR3 sequences, roughly 40% seen once. The sequenced sample consisted of blood. The sequence was obtained from a woman aged 18 to 35 in good health. The chain has TRBV12-3 or TRBV12-4 and TRBJ2-7; D is undetermined. The DNA for the CDR3 is TGTGCCAGCAGTTTCGGCAGAACCTCCGAGCAGTACTTC. This translates into CASSFGRTSEQYF.